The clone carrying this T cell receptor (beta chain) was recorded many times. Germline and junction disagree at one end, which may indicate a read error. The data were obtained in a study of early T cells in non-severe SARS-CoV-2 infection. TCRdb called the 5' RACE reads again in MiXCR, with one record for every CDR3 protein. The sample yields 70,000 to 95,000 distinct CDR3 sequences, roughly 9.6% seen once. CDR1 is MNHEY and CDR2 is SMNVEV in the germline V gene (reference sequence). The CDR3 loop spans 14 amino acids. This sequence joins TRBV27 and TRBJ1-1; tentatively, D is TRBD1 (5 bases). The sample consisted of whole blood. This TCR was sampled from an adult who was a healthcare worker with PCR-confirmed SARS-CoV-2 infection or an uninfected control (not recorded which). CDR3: CASSLGPWGTEAFF. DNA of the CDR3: TGTGCCAGCAGTCTAGGGCCCTGGGGCACTGAAGCTTTTTTT.